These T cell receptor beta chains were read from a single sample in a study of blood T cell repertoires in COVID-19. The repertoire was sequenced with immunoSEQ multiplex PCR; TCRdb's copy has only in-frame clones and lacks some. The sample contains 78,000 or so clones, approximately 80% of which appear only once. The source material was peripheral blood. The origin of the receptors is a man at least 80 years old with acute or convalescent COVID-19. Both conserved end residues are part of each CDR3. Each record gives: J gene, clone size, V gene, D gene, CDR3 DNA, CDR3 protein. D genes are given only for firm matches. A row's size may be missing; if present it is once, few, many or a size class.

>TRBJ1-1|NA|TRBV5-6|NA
TGTGCCAGCAGCAGGGGGGGTTTACTTATAGCAACGGGTGAAGCTTTCTTT
CASSRGGLLIATGEAFF
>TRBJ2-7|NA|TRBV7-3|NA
TGTGCCAGCAGCTTAAACGGGGGGCAGCAGTACTTC
CASSLNGGQQYF
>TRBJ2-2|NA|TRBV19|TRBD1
TGTGCCAGTAGTATAGTAGCAGGGGGCGAGTCCGGGGAGCTGTTTTTT
CASSIVAGGESGELFF
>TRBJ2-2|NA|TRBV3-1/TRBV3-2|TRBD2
TGTGCCAGCACCCGGACTAGCGGGGGGGCGAACACCGGGGAGCTGTTTTTT
CASTRTSGGANTGELFF
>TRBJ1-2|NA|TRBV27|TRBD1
TGTGCCAGCAGTTCCGGGACAGGTCTGGGCTACACCTTC
CASSSGTGLGYTF
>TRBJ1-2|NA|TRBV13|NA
TGTGCCAGCAGCTTAGGAGGGGGGGCCCCTGGCTACACCTTC
CASSLGGGAPGYTF
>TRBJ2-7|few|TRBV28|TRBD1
TGTGCCAGCAGTCCCCAGACAGGGACGATATACGAGCAGTACTTC
CASSPQTGTIYEQYF
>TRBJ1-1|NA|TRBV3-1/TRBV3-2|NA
TGTGCCAGCAGCCAGCAGGGATCCGGCACTGAAGCTTTCTTT
CASSQQGSGTEAFF
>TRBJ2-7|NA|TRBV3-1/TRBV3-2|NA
TGTGCCAGCAGCCAAGAAGCAGCGGGCAAGAGCTCCTACGAGCAGTACTTC
CASSQEAAGKSSYEQYF
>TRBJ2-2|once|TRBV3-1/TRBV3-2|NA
TGTGCCAGCAGCCAACAGGGGAAGGGGGAGCTGTTTTTT
CASSQQGKGELFF
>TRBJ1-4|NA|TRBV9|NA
TGTGCCAGCAGCGTAGGTCGGGGGAGAGAAAAACTGTTTTTT
CASSVGRGREKLFF
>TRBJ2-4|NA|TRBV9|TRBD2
TGTGCCAGCAGCCCCGGGACTAGCGGGGGGGCGATCGGCAAAAACATTCAGTACTTC
CASSPGTSGGAIGKNIQYF
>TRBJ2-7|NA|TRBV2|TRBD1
TGTGCCAGCAGCCCGGGACAGGGGACCTCCTACGAGCAGTACTTC
CASSPGQGTSYEQYF
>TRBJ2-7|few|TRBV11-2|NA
TGTGCCAGCAGCCTCCGGGGGATCTACGAGCAGTACTTC
CASSLRGIYEQYF
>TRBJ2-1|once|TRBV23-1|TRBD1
TGCGCCGGAAATACAGGGGGCCCCCGCAATGAGCAGTTCTTC
CAGNTGGPRNEQFF
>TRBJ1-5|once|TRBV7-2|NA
TGTGCCAGCAGCCCTTGGGCAGGGAAGGAGCCCCAGCATTTT
CASSPWAGKEPQHF
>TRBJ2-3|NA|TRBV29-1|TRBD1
TGCAGCGTCGGGACAGGGGGGTCGGATACGCAGTATTTT
CSVGTGGSDTQYF
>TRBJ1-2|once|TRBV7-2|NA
TGTGCCAGCAGCTTCTCGGGGGGCAGCTATGGCTACACCTTC
CASSFSGGSYGYTF
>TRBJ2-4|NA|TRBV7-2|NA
TGTGCCAGCAGCGTCAGGGTTAACGACATTCAGTACTTC
CASSVRVNDIQYF
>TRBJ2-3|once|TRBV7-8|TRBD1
TGTGCCAGCAGAAGAGGGACAGGGGATAGAGATACGCAGTATTTT
CASRRGTGDRDTQYF
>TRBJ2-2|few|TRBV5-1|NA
TGCGCCAGCAGTTCAAACCCGGGGTCCGGTCTGGGCGGGGAGCTGTTTTTT
CASSSNPGSGLGGELFF
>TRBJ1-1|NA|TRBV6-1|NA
TGTGCCAGCAGTGAAAACGAGGTAATCACTGAAGCTTTCTTT
CASSENEVITEAFF
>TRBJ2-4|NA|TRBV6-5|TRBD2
TGTGCCAGCGGGCTAGCGGGGGGGAAAAACATTCAGTACTTC
CASGLAGGKNIQYF
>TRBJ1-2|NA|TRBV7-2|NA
TGTGCCAGCAGCTTAGGAGTCAGGACTAACTATGGCTACACCTTC
CASSLGVRTNYGYTF
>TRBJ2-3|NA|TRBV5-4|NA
TGTGCCAGCAGCAGGTCCGGTGGACAGAACACAGATACGCAGTATTTT
CASSRSGGQNTDTQYF
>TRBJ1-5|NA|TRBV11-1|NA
TGTGCCAGAGGGGAACGCACAGCCAATCAGCCCCAGCATTTT
CARGERTANQPQHF
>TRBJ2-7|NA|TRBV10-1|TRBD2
TGCGCCAGCAGTGAGTCGGGACTAGAGTACGAGCAGTACTTC
CASSESGLEYEQYF
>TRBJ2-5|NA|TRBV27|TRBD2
TGTGCCAGCAGTTTATCGGCTAGCGGGGGGCCAAAGACCCAGTACTTC
CASSLSASGGPKTQYF
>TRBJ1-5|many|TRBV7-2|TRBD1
TGTGCCAGCAGCCCGAGGACAGGGGTTGGTCAGCCCCAGCATTTT
CASSPRTGVGQPQHF
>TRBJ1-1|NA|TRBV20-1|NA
TGCAGTGCTAGAGACCAGTTTGAAGCTTTCTTT
CSARDQFEAFF
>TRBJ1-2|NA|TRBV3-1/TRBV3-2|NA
TGTGCCAGCAGCCATAGGGAGAATGGCTACACCTTC
CASSHRENGYTF
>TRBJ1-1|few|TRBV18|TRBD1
TGTGCCAGCTCAAACAGGGGGCAGGGGACTGAAGCTTTCTTT
CASSNRGQGTEAFF
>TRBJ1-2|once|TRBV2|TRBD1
TGTGCCAGCAGTGAAAGGGAACAGGGGTATGGCTACACCTTC
CASSEREQGYGYTF
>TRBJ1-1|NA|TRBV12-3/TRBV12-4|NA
TGTGCCAGCAGCTTAGGACAGCCAGGTGCTTTCTTT
CASSLGQPGAFF
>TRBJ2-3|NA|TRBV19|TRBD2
TGTGCCAGTAGTACCCGGGGAAGGACTAGCGTGCAGTATTTT
CASSTRGRTSVQYF
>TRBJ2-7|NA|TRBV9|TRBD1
TGTGCCAGCAGCAGAGGACAGGGCCCCTACGAGCAGTACTTC
CASSRGQGPYEQYF
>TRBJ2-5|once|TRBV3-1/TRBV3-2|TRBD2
TGTGCCAGCAGCCAAGATCCCAGCGGGGGCGGAGAGACCCAGTACTTC
CASSQDPSGGGETQYF
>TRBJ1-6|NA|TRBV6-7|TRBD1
TGTGCCAGCAGTAATCAACCGGGACAGTATAATTCACCCCTCCACTTT
CASSNQPGQYNSPLHF
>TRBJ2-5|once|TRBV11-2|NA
TGTGCCAGCAGCCCCGTCGGAGAGACCCAGTACTTC
CASSPVGETQYF
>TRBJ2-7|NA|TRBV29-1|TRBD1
TGCAGCGTCGAAGAGTTGGGACAGGTAAATTACGAGCAGTACTTC
CSVEELGQVNYEQYF
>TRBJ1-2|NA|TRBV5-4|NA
TGTGCCAGCAGCTTGGCCGGAGGGCCTGACTATGGCTACACCTTC
CASSLAGGPDYGYTF
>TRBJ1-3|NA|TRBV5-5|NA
TGTGCCAGCAGCTTGAGGGGAGGGGGCTCTGGAAACACCATATATTTT
CASSLRGGGSGNTIYF
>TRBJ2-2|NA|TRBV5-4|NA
TGTGCCAGCGGGGGCGGGGGAAACACCGGGGAGCTGTTTTTT
CASGGGGNTGELFF
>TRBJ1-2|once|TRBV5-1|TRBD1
TGCGCCAGCAGCCAACGGGACAGCCGTAGCCCTAACTATGGCTACACCTTC
CASSQRDSRSPNYGYTF
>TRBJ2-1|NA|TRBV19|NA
TGTGCCAGTAGTATCGGCAGGGTTGTGCTTTACAATGAGCAGTTCTTC
CASSIGRVVLYNEQFF
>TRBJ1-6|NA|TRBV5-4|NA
TGTGCCAGCACCAATGGACAGCATAATTCACCCCTCCACTTT
CASTNGQHNSPLHF
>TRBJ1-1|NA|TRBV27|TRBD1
TGTGCCAGCAGTCCCAGGGGGCCCACTGAAGCTTTCTTT
CASSPRGPTEAFF